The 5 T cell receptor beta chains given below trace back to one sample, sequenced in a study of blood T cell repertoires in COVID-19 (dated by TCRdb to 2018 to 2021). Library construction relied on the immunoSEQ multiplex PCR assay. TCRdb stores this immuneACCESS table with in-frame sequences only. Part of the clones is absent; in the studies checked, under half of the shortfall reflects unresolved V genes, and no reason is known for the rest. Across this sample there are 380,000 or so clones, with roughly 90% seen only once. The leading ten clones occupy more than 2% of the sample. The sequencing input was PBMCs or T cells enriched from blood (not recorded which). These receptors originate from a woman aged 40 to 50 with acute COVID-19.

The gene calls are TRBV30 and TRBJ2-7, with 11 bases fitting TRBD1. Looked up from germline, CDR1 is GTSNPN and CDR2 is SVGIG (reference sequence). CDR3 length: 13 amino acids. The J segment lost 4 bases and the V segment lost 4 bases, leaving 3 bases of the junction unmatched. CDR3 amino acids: CAWKGQGGYEQYF. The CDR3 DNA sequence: TGTGCCTGGAAGGGACAGGGGGGATACGAGCAGTACTTC.

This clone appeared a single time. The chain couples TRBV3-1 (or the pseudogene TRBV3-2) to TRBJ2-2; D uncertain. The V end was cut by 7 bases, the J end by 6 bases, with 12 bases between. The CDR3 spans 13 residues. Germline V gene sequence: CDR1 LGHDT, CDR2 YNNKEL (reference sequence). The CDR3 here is CASNNGLAGELFF. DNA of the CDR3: TGTGCCAGCAATAACGGGTTAGCCGGGGAGCTGTTTTTT.

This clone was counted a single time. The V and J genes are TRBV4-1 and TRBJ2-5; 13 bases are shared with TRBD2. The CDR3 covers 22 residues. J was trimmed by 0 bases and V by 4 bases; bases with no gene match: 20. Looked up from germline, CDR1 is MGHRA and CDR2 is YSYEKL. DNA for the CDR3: TGCGCCAGCAGCCTAAGAACCCCCCCCACTAGCGGGGGGGCTCCGTACCAAGAGACCCAGTACTTC. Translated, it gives CASSLRTPPTSGGAPYQETQYF.

The CDR3 is CASSAGGEQYF. The CDR3 DNA follows: TGTGCCAGTAGTGCCGGGGGCGAGCAGTACTTC. The V and J genes are TRBV19 and TRBJ2-7, with D tentatively TRBD2 (6 bases). The CDR3 has 11 residues. Trimming stripped 5 bases from V and 6 bases from J, with 8 bases between. CDR1 and CDR2 (germline): LNHDA, SQIVND (reference sequence).

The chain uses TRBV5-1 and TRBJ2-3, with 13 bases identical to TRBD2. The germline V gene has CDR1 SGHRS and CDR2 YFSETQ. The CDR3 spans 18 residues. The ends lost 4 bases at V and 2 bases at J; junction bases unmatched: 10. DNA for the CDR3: TGCGCCAGCAGCCCGAGCATGGGACTAGCGGGGTCCACAGATACGCAGTATTTT. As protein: CASSPSMGLAGSTDTQYF.